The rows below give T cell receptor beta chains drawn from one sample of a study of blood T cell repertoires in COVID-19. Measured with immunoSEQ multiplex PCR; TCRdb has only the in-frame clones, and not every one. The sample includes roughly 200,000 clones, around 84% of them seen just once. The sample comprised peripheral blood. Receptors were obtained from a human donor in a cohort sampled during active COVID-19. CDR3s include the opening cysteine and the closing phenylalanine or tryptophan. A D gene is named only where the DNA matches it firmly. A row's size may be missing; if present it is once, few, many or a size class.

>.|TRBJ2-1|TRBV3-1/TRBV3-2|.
CASSHWSREQFF
TGTGCCAGCAGCCATTGGAGCCGTGAGCAGTTCTTC
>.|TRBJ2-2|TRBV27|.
CASRVGIRETGELFF
TGTGCCAGCAGAGTAGGTATACGGGAAACCGGGGAGCTGTTTTTT
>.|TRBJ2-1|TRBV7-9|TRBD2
CASSLVIGLAGNEQFF
TGTGCCAGCAGCTTAGTAATCGGACTAGCGGGGAATGAGCAGTTCTTC
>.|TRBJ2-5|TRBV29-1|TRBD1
CSVLRDRGAQETQYF
TGCAGCGTTCTCCGGGACAGGGGAGCCCAAGAGACCCAGTACTTC
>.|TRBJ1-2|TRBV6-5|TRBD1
CASRTPGQRYGYTF
TGTGCCAGCAGGACTCCGGGACAGAGATATGGCTACACCTTC
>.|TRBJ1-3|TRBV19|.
CASSKTGDSGNTIYF
TGTGCCAGTAGTAAAACAGGAGACTCTGGAAACACCATATATTTT
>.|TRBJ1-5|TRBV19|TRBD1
CASSTGTGDNQPQHF
TGTGCCAGTAGTACCGGGACAGGGGACAATCAGCCCCAGCATTTT
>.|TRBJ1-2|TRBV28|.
CASSLGPTYGYTF
TGTGCCAGCAGTCTGGGGCCGACCTATGGCTACACCTTC
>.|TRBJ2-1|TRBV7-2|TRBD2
CASSLASGGAKRNEQFF
TGTGCCAGCAGCTTAGCAAGCGGGGGGGCGAAACGAAATGAGCAGTTCTTC
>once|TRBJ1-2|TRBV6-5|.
CASMRVPSSGYTF
TGTGCCAGCATGAGGGTTCCATCTTCTGGCTACACCTTC
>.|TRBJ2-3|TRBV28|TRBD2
CASSPRTSGAWNTQYF
TGTGCCAGCAGTCCACGGACTAGCGGGGCGTGGAATACGCAGTATTTT
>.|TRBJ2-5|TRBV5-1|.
CASRQNPGAGNQETQYF
TGCGCCAGCAGGCAGAACCCAGGTGCGGGGAACCAAGAGACCCAGTACTTC
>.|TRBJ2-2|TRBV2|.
CASSMGAPNTGELFF
TGTGCCAGCAGTATGGGGGCCCCGAACACCGGGGAGCTGTTTTTT
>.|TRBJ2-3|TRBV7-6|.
CASSGSSRGSDTQYF
TGTGCCAGCAGCGGGTCCAGTCGAGGGTCAGATACGCAGTATTTT
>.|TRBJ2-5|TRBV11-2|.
CASSIYRAQETQYF
TGTGCCAGCAGCATCTACAGGGCCCAAGAGACCCAGTACTTC
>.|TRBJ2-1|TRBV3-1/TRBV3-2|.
CASSQDPPYFAYNEQFF
TGTGCCAGCAGCCAAGATCCCCCCTACTTCGCCTACAATGAGCAGTTCTTC
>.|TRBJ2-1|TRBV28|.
CASSLGKQGYNEQFF
TGTGCCAGCAGTTTAGGAAAACAGGGTTACAATGAGCAGTTCTTC
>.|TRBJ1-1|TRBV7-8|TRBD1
CASSLAGTGSEAFF
TGTGCCAGCAGCTTAGCGGGGACAGGGTCTGAAGCTTTCTTT
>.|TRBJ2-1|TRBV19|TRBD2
CASSIGRGTYNEQFF
TGTGCCAGTAGTATTGGGCGGGGGACCTACAATGAGCAGTTCTTC
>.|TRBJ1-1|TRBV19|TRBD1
CASSIYRGQVTEAFF
TGTGCCAGTAGTATCTACAGGGGGCAGGTCACTGAAGCTTTCTTT
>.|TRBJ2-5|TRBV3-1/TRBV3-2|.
CASSQVAALQKETQYF
TGTGCCAGCAGCCAAGTGGCGGCACTCCAGAAAGAGACCCAGTACTTC
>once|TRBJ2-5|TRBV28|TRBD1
CASSFGTEETQYF
TGTGCCAGCAGTTTCGGGACAGAAGAGACCCAGTACTTC
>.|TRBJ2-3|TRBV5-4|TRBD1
CASSSKGADRATDTQYF
TGTGCCAGCAGCTCGAAGGGAGCTGACAGGGCGACAGATACGCAGTATTTT
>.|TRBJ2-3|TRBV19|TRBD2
CASSITSGAADTQYF
TGTGCCAGTAGTATTACTAGCGGGGCGGCAGATACGCAGTATTTT
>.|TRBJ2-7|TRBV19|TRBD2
CASSIGGSFTYEQYF
TGTGCCAGTAGTATAGGCGGGAGCTTCACCTACGAGCAGTACTTC
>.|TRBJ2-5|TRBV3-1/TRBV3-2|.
CASSQVLREETQYF
TGTGCCAGCAGCCAAGTATTGAGGGAAGAGACCCAGTACTTC
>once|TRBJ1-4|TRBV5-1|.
CASSFTAREEKLFF
TGCGCCAGCAGCTTTACCGCACGGGAGGAAAAACTGTTTTTT
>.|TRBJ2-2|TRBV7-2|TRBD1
CASSSIRQGGELFF
TGTGCCAGCAGCTCGATCCGACAGGGGGGGGAGCTGTTTTTT
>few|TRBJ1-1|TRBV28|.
CASSTLQGTEAFF
TGTGCCAGCAGCACACTCCAGGGGACTGAAGCTTTCTTT
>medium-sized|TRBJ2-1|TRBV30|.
CAWSVSRETNEQFF
TGTGCCTGGAGTGTATCTAGAGAAACCAATGAGCAGTTCTTC
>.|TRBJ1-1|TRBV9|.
CASSVSPGGSEAFF
TGTGCCAGCAGCGTAAGCCCGGGGGGTTCCGAAGCTTTCTTT
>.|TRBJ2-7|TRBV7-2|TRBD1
CASSSPGQTYEQYF
TGTGCCAGCAGCTCCCCGGGACAGACCTACGAGCAGTACTTC
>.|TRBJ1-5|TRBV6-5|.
CASSRGNQPQHF
TGTGCCAGCAGCAGGGGCAATCAGCCCCAGCATTTT
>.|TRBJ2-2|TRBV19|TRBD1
CASSQQGTGELFF
TGTGCCAGTAGTCAACAGGGGACCGGGGAGCTGTTTTTT
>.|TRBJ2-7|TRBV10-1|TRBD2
CASSETSGRAGNEQYF
TGCGCCAGCAGTGAGACTAGCGGGAGGGCAGGGAACGAGCAGTACTTC
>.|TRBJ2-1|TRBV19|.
CASSRPETSLAQQFF
TGTGCCAGTAGCCGGCCTGAAACCAGTCTAGCGCAGCAGTTCTTC
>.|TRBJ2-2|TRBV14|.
CASSQVWGGVGELFF
TGTGCCAGCAGCCAAGTATGGGGCGGTGTCGGGGAGCTGTTTTTT
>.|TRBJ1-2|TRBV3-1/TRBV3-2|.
CASSPRVHDGYTF
TGTGCCAGCAGCCCCAGGGTACATGATGGCTACACCTTC
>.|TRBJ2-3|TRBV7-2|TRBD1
CASRHRDSFTDTQYF
TGTGCCAGCAGGCACCGGGACAGCTTCACAGATACGCAGTATTTT
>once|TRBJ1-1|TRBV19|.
CASSAELEWNTEAFF
TGTGCCAGTAGTGCGGAACTCGAGTGGAACACTGAAGCTTTCTTT
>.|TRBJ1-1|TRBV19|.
CASNRSPGDNTEAFF
TGTGCCAGCAACCGATCTCCAGGGGATAACACTGAAGCTTTCTTT
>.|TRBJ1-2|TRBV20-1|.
CSANVAYGYTF
TGCAGTGCTAATGTGGCCTATGGCTACACCTTC
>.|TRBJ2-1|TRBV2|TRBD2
CASRRSGGNYNEQFF
TGTGCCAGCAGAAGAAGCGGGGGGAACTACAATGAGCAGTTCTTC
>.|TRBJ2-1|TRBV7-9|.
CASSLAGAHNEQFF
TGTGCCAGCAGCTTAGCGGGAGCTCACAATGAGCAGTTCTTC
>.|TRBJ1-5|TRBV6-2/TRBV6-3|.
CASSYSKVGADQPQHF
TGTGCCAGCAGTTACTCGAAGGTGGGGGCGGATCAGCCCCAGCATTTT
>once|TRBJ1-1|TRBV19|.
CASSTPGQAMNTEAFF
TGTGCCAGTAGTACACCGGGACAAGCTATGAACACTGAAGCTTTCTTT
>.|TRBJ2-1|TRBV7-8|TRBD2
CASSSGGGIYNEQFF
TGTGCCAGCAGCTCCGGGGGGGGAATTTACAATGAGCAGTTCTTC
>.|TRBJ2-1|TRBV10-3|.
CAISGGDSAYNEQFF
TGTGCCATCAGTGGTGGGGACTCCGCCTACAATGAGCAGTTCTTC
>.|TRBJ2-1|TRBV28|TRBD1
CASRTPTGPVEQFF
TGTGCCAGCAGAACCCCGACAGGGCCGGTTGAGCAGTTCTTC
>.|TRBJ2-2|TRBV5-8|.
CASSRMEGGPTGELFF
TGTGCCAGCAGCCGGATGGAGGGAGGCCCCACCGGGGAGCTGTTTTTT
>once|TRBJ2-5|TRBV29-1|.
CSAPSGVGQETQYF
TGCAGCGCCCCTTCGGGGGTAGGTCAAGAGACCCAGTACTTC
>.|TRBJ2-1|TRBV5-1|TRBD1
CASSSSGTGNYNEQFF
TGCGCCAGCAGCTCTTCCGGGACAGGCAACTACAATGAGCAGTTCTTC
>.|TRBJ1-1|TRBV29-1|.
CSGIRGGTEAFF
TGCAGCGGCATCAGGGGCGGCACTGAAGCTTTCTTT
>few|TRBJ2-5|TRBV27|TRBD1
CASKGQGRGETQYF
TGTGCCAGCAAGGGACAGGGAAGGGGAGAGACCCAGTACTTC
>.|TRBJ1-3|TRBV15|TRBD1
CATSGGTGVSGNTIYF
TGTGCCACCAGCGGCGGGACAGGGGTTTCTGGAAACACCATATATTTT
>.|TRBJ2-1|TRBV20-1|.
CSASNGNEQFF
TGCAGTGCTAGCAACGGGAATGAGCAGTTCTTC
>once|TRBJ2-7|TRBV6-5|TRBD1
CASSGQADYEQYF
TGTGCCAGCTCGGGACAGGCGGACTACGAGCAGTACTTC
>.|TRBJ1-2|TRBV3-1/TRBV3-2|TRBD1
CASSHRAGQGAINYGYTF
TGTGCCAGCAGTCATAGGGCGGGACAGGGCGCAATTAACTATGGCTACACCTTC
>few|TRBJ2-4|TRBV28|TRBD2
CASSPSGGGNIQYF
TGTGCCAGCAGCCCAAGCGGGGGGGGAAACATTCAGTACTTC
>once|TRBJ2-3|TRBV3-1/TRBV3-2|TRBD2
CASSQDWRGAYDTQYF
TGTGCCAGCAGCCAAGACTGGCGGGGGGCCTATGATACGCAGTATTTT